A selection of T cell receptor beta chains follows, all from one sample in a study of T cell responses to AZD1222 COVID-19 vaccine. Produced via immunoSEQ multiplex PCR; TCRdb's table is partial and in-frame only. Of approximately 83,000 clones in the sample, about 90% were seen once. Sequencing was performed on peripheral blood, taken on day 0 of MenACWY control vaccination. The receptors originated from an adult in good health. Each CDR3 is given with its conserved first and last residue. Each record gives: J gene, CDR3 length, D gene, V gene, clone size, CDR3 DNA, CDR3 protein. A D gene is named only where the DNA matches it firmly. The size field is filled for only some rows; it gives once, few, many or a size class.

J: TRBJ1-5
length: 12
D: -
V: TRBV28
size: -
DNA: TGTGCCAGCAGCCCACAAAATCAGCCCCAGCATTTT
CDR3: CASSPQNQPQHF

J: TRBJ1-1
length: 13
D: -
V: TRBV27
size: -
DNA: TGTGCCAGCAGTTTTCTTGGGGACACTGAAGCTTTCTTT
CDR3: CASSFLGDTEAFF

J: TRBJ1-2
length: 13
D: TRBD1
V: TRBV7-9
size: once
DNA: TGTGCCAGCAGCCAGAACAGGGGGCATGGCTACACCTTC
CDR3: CASSQNRGHGYTF

J: TRBJ1-2
length: 13
D: TRBD1
V: TRBV7-8
size: -
DNA: TGTGCCAGCAGCCCAAGACAGGGACATGGCTACACCTTC
CDR3: CASSPRQGHGYTF

J: TRBJ1-1
length: 11
D: -
V: TRBV12-5
size: -
DNA: TGTGCTAGTGGTTTGGGACCTGAAGCTTTCTTT
CDR3: CASGLGPEAFF

J: TRBJ2-1
length: 17
D: -
V: TRBV10-3
size: few
DNA: TGTGCCATCAGTGAGCGGACCCTTTCGGACAGCGGGAATGAGCAGTTCTTC
CDR3: CAISERTLSDSGNEQFF

J: TRBJ2-3
length: 15
D: -
V: TRBV5-1
size: -
DNA: TGCGCCAGCAGCTCCCAGGGGCGCTCCACAGATACGCAGTATTTT
CDR3: CASSSQGRSTDTQYF

J: TRBJ2-3
length: 16
D: -
V: TRBV7-8
size: -
DNA: TGTGCCAGCAGCCCAAGAGTGCCCCAGAGCACAGATACGCAGTATTTT
CDR3: CASSPRVPQSTDTQYF

J: TRBJ2-1
length: 12
D: -
V: TRBV6-6
size: -
DNA: TGTGCCAGCAGTTACCCATACGATGAGCAGTTCTTC
CDR3: CASSYPYDEQFF

J: TRBJ1-1
length: 20
D: -
V: TRBV21-1
size: -
DNA: TGTGCCAGCAGCAAAGATACCCGCCGGGACAGGGGGCGTCTCGGCACTGAAGCTTTCTTT
CDR3: CASSKDTRRDRGRLGTEAFF

J: TRBJ1-1
length: 14
D: TRBD1
V: TRBV19
size: -
DNA: TGTGCCAGTACCGCCGTCGACAGGGACTCTGAAGCTTTCTTT
CDR3: CASTAVDRDSEAFF

J: TRBJ2-5
length: 14
D: -
V: TRBV18
size: once
DNA: TGTGCCAGCTCCCCTTCAGAAGCCTTGGAGACCCAGTACTTC
CDR3: CASSPSEALETQYF

J: TRBJ2-7
length: 13
D: -
V: TRBV4-3
size: once
DNA: TGCGCCAGCAGCCCCGGACCGGGGAACGAGCAGTACTTC
CDR3: CASSPGPGNEQYF

J: TRBJ2-5
length: 15
D: -
V: TRBV11-3
size: -
DNA: TGTGCCAGCAGCACTGGTAACAGGGTCTTGGAGACCCAGTACTTC
CDR3: CASSTGNRVLETQYF

J: TRBJ2-5
length: 16
D: -
V: TRBV11-2
size: -
DNA: TGTGCCAGCAGCCCTCGAACGGCCGGGGCCCAAGAGACCCAGTACTTC
CDR3: CASSPRTAGAQETQYF

J: TRBJ1-5
length: 15
D: TRBD1
V: TRBV7-2
size: -
DNA: TGTGCCAGCAGCTTAGGGACAGGGTTCAATCAGCCCCAGCATTTT
CDR3: CASSLGTGFNQPQHF

J: TRBJ2-7
length: 14
D: -
V: TRBV27
size: -
DNA: TGTGCCAGCAGTCCGCGGGACACCTCCTACGAGCAGTACTTC
CDR3: CASSPRDTSYEQYF

J: TRBJ1-4
length: 15
D: -
V: TRBV30
size: -
DNA: TGTGCCTGGAGTAGGACTAGCGGGAGGGGTGAAAAACTGTTTTTT
CDR3: CAWSRTSGRGEKLFF

J: TRBJ2-3
length: 14
D: -
V: TRBV5-1
size: once
DNA: TGCGCCAGCAGCTTGGCGGGGATGGGGGATACGCAGTATTTT
CDR3: CASSLAGMGDTQYF

J: TRBJ1-4
length: 13
D: -
V: TRBV4-1
size: -
DNA: TGCGCCAGCAGCCTGGACCCTAATGAAAAACTGTTTTTT
CDR3: CASSLDPNEKLFF

J: TRBJ2-3
length: 15
D: TRBD2
V: TRBV2
size: -
DNA: TGTGCCAGCAGAACTAGCGGGGGTCAGGCAGATACGCAGTATTTT
CDR3: CASRTSGGQADTQYF

J: TRBJ2-2
length: 13
D: -
V: TRBV11-2
size: -
DNA: TGTGCCAGCAGCCCGGTGGAGGCCGGGGAGCTGTTTTTT
CDR3: CASSPVEAGELFF

J: TRBJ2-2
length: 15
D: TRBD2
V: TRBV28
size: -
DNA: TGTGCCAGCCCCTTGGGACTACCGAACACCGGGGAGCTGTTTTTT
CDR3: CASPLGLPNTGELFF

J: TRBJ2-3
length: 13
D: -
V: TRBV12-3/TRBV12-4
size: -
DNA: TGTGCCAGCAGTGCCAGCGGGACAGATACGCAGTATTTT
CDR3: CASSASGTDTQYF

J: TRBJ1-5
length: 16
D: TRBD1
V: TRBV19
size: -
DNA: TGTGCCAGTACAGGGGGGAGGAAGGAAGGCAATCAGCCCCAGCATTTT
CDR3: CASTGGRKEGNQPQHF

J: TRBJ2-7
length: 14
D: TRBD2
V: TRBV7-2
size: -
DNA: TGTGCCAGCAGCCCCACGGGACTACCCTACGAGCAGTACTTC
CDR3: CASSPTGLPYEQYF

J: TRBJ2-1
length: 16
D: -
V: TRBV5-4
size: -
DNA: TGTGCCAGCAGCTGGGGGGGCGGAGCGGGCCACAATGAGCAGTTCTTC
CDR3: CASSWGGGAGHNEQFF

J: TRBJ1-2
length: 13
D: -
V: TRBV30
size: -
DNA: TGTGCCTGGAGTGTGGGGGAGAGGAGGGACTACACCTTC
CDR3: CAWSVGERRDYTF

J: TRBJ2-3
length: 15
D: -
V: TRBV7-2
size: -
DNA: TGTGCCAGCAGCTCTGGACCGGGGTGGCTCGATACGCAGTATTTT
CDR3: CASSSGPGWLDTQYF

J: TRBJ1-3
length: 18
D: -
V: TRBV24-1
size: once
DNA: TGTGCCACCAGTGATTCACCCGCCGCCGGGAGCTCTGGAAACACCATATATTTT
CDR3: CATSDSPAAGSSGNTIYF

J: TRBJ1-2
length: 13
D: TRBD1
V: TRBV7-9
size: -
DNA: TGTGCCAGCAGCTTTCGACAGGGCGGTGGCTACACCTTC
CDR3: CASSFRQGGGYTF

J: TRBJ2-3
length: 12
D: -
V: TRBV7-8
size: -
DNA: TGTGCCAGCTCTAGGGGGGAGTACGCGCAGTATTTT
CDR3: CASSRGEYAQYF

J: TRBJ2-1
length: 14
D: TRBD2
V: TRBV19
size: -
DNA: TGTGCCAGTAGTCACAGGACTAGTTTCAATGAGCAGTTCTTC
CDR3: CASSHRTSFNEQFF

J: TRBJ1-6
length: 15
D: -
V: TRBV27
size: -
DNA: TGTGCCAGCAGCCCGAGGGGGGGCTATAATTCACCCCTCCACTTT
CDR3: CASSPRGGYNSPLHF

J: TRBJ1-1
length: 15
D: -
V: TRBV2
size: -
DNA: TGTGCCAGCAGTGGGTCCGGGACGTGGAACACTGAAGCTTTCTTT
CDR3: CASSGSGTWNTEAFF

J: TRBJ2-7
length: 14
D: -
V: TRBV11-2
size: -
DNA: TGTGCCAGCAGACGATCTATATCCATCCACGAGCAGTACTTC
CDR3: CASRRSISIHEQYF

J: TRBJ1-2
length: 13
D: -
V: TRBV7-3
size: -
DNA: TGTGCCAGCAGCTTAGGGGGGACGCGAGGCTACACCTTC
CDR3: CASSLGGTRGYTF

J: TRBJ1-5
length: 13
D: -
V: TRBV19
size: -
DNA: TGTGCCAGTAGGGGGGGTTACAATCAGCCCCAGCATTTT
CDR3: CASRGGYNQPQHF

J: TRBJ1-1
length: 14
D: -
V: TRBV4-3
size: -
DNA: TGCGCCAGCAGCCAACTCGCAGGGCCCACTGAAGCTTTCTTT
CDR3: CASSQLAGPTEAFF

J: TRBJ2-7
length: 13
D: -
V: TRBV28
size: -
DNA: TGTGCCATCTCCGGGACCTCCTCCTACGAGCAGTACTTC
CDR3: CAISGTSSYEQYF

J: TRBJ1-1
length: 13
D: -
V: TRBV2
size: -
DNA: TGTGCCAGCAGTGAAAGGGTGAACACTGAAGCTTTCTTT
CDR3: CASSERVNTEAFF

J: TRBJ2-1
length: 10
D: -
V: TRBV20-1
size: -
DNA: TGCAGTGCTAGCGCTGATGAGCAGTTCTTC
CDR3: CSASADEQFF

J: TRBJ1-6
length: 16
D: -
V: TRBV28
size: once
DNA: TGTGCCAGCAGTTTGGGGGGGGGACCGAGTAATTCACCCCTCCACTTT
CDR3: CASSLGGGPSNSPLHF

J: TRBJ1-3
length: 15
D: -
V: TRBV28
size: -
DNA: TGTGCCAGCAGTTCTACTTGGGGGCGGATGGACACCATATATTTT
CDR3: CASSSTWGRMDTIYF

J: TRBJ1-5
length: 13
D: -
V: TRBV29-1
size: -
DNA: TGCAGCGTTGAACTTCTCCCGAATCAGCCCCAGCATTTT
CDR3: CSVELLPNQPQHF

J: TRBJ2-3
length: 14
D: -
V: TRBV7-2
size: -
DNA: TGTGCCAGCAGCTTAGCGGTTTCCACAGATACGCAGTATTTT
CDR3: CASSLAVSTDTQYF

J: TRBJ1-5
length: 14
D: -
V: TRBV19
size: -
DNA: TGTGCCAGTAGTCCGGATACACAGGATCAGCCCCAGCATTTT
CDR3: CASSPDTQDQPQHF

J: TRBJ2-7
length: 15
D: TRBD1
V: TRBV6-5
size: -
DNA: TGTGCCAGCAGTTTGCACCGGGACAGGGGGTACGAGCAGTACTTC
CDR3: CASSLHRDRGYEQYF

J: TRBJ2-3
length: 12
D: -
V: TRBV9
size: -
DNA: TGTGCCAGCAGCCCTGAGACAGATACGCAGTATTTT
CDR3: CASSPETDTQYF

J: TRBJ1-1
length: 15
D: -
V: TRBV27
size: -
DNA: TGTGCCAGCGGCCCGACAGTACTAATGAACACTGAAGCTTTCTTT
CDR3: CASGPTVLMNTEAFF

J: TRBJ2-5
length: 15
D: TRBD2
V: TRBV28
size: -
DNA: TGTGCCAGCAGTCTCCTTGGGCGGGAGACGGAGACCCAGTACTTC
CDR3: CASSLLGRETETQYF

J: TRBJ1-6
length: 16
D: TRBD1
V: TRBV4-1
size: -
DNA: TGCGCCAGCAGCCCTCGGACAGGGATGGTAGATTCACCCCTCCACTTT
CDR3: CASSPRTGMVDSPLHF

J: TRBJ1-5
length: 17
D: -
V: TRBV19
size: -
DNA: TGTGCCAGTAGTCCGGGGTTATTAGGCAGGGGCGATCAGCCCCAGCATTTT
CDR3: CASSPGLLGRGDQPQHF

J: TRBJ2-3
length: 18
D: TRBD2
V: TRBV10-3
size: -
DNA: TGTGCCATCAGTGAGTCAGCGGGAGAACATCGGGCCGCAGATACGCAGTATTTT
CDR3: CAISESAGEHRAADTQYF

J: TRBJ1-4
length: 16
D: -
V: TRBV28
size: -
DNA: TGTGCCAGCAGTTTATGGGCAGGTGGAGCTAATGAAAAACTGTTTTTT
CDR3: CASSLWAGGANEKLFF

J: TRBJ1-1
length: 14
D: TRBD1
V: TRBV5-1
size: -
DNA: TGCGCCAGCAGCTTAGACAGGGAGGGCACTGAAGCTTTCTTT
CDR3: CASSLDREGTEAFF

J: TRBJ2-1
length: 16
D: TRBD2
V: TRBV27
size: once
DNA: TGTGCCAGCAGCAGGCGAACTAGCGGGGGTTACAATGAGCAGTTCTTC
CDR3: CASSRRTSGGYNEQFF

J: TRBJ2-1
length: 16
D: TRBD2
V: TRBV2
size: -
DNA: TGTGCCAGCCTAACGGGGGCGGGAGGAGTCTACAATGAGCAGTTCTTC
CDR3: CASLTGAGGVYNEQFF

J: TRBJ2-1
length: 16
D: -
V: TRBV5-5
size: -
DNA: TGTGCCAGCAGCTTGGCGAGCTTCAGGGTGGACAATGAGCAGTTCTTC
CDR3: CASSLASFRVDNEQFF